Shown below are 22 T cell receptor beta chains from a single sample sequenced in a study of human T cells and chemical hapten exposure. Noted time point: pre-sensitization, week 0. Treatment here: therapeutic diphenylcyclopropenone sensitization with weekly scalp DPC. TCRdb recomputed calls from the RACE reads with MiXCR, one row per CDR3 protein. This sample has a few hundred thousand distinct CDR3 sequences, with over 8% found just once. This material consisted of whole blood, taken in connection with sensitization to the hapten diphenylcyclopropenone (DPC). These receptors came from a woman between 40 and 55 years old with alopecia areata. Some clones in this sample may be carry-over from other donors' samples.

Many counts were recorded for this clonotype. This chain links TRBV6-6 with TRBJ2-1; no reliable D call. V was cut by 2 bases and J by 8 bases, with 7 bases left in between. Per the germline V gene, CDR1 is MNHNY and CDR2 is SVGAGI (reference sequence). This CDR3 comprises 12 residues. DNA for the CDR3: TGTGCCAGCAGTTACATCACCGATGAGCAGTTCTTC. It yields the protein CASSYITDEQFF.

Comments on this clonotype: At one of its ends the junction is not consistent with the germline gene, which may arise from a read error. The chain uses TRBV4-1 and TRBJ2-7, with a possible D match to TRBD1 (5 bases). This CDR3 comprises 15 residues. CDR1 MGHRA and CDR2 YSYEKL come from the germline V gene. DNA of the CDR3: TGCGCCAGCAGCGAAGAGCCCCAGGGCTCCTACGAGCAGTACTTC. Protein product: CASSEEPQGSYEQYF.

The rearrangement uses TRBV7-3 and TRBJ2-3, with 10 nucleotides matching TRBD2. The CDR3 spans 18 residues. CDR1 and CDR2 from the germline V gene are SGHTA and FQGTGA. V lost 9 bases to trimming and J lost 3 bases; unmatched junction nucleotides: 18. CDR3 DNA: TGTGCCAGTGGTGAAACTAGCGGGACGGGGCCCGGGACAGATACGCAGTATTTT. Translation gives CASGETSGTGPGTDTQYF. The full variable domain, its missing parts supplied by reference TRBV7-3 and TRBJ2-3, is GAGVSQTPSNKVTEKGKYVELRCDPISGHTALYWYRQSLGQGPEFLIYFQGTGAADDSGLPNDRFFAVRPEGSVSTLKIQRTERGDSAVYLCASGETSGTGPGTDTQYFGPGTRLTVL.

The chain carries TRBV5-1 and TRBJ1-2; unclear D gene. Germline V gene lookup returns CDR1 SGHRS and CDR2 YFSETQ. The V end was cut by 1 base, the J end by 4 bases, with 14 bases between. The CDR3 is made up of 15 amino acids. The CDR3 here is CASSLSLDISYGYTF. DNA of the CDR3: TGCGCCAGCAGCTTGTCACTTGACATAAGCTATGGCTACACCTTC. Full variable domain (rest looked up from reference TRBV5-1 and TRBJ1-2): KAGVTQTPRYLIKTRGQQVTLSCSPISGHRSVSWYQQTPGQGLQFLFEYFSETQRNKGNFPGRFSGRQFSNSRSEMNVSTLELGDSALYLCASSLSLDISYGYTFGSGTRLTVV.

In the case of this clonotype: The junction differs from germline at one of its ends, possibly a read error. The chain's CDR3 is CVSSPPQGRIEAFF. DNA of the CDR3: TGTGTCAGCAGCCCCCCCCAGGGGCGTATTGAAGCTTTCTTT. This chain uses TRBV7-9 with TRBJ1-1; D possibly corresponds to TRBD1 (6 bases). Per germline, CDR1 SEHNR and CDR2 FQNEAQ (reference sequence). The CDR3 is 14 residues long.

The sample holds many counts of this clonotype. CDR3 loop: CSARGRTSTDTQYF. CDR3 DNA: TGCAGTGCTAGGGGACGGACTAGCACAGATACGCAGTATTTT. The V gene is TRBV20-1, the J gene TRBJ2-3; the D call may be TRBD1 or TRBD2 (5 bases each). Trimming stripped 3 bases from V and 0 bases from J, with 10 bases between. Germline CDR1 and CDR2: DFQATT and SNEGSKA (reference sequence). The CDR3 loop spans 14 amino acids.

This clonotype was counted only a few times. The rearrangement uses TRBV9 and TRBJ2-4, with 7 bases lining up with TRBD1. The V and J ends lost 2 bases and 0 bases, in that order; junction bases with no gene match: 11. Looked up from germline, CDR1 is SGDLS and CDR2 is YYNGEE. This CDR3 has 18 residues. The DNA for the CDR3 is TGTGCCAGCAGCGTCAGTCCCGGGACAGAGTTAGCCAAAAACATTCAGTACTTC. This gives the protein CASSVSPGTELAKNIQYF.

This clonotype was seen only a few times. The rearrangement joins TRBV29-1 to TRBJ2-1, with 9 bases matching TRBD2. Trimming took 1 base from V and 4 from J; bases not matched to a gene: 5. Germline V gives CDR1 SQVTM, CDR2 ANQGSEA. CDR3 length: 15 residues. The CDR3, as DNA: TGCAGCGTTGAAGGCGGGACTAGCAGATACAATGAGCAGTTCTTC. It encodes CSVEGGTSRYNEQFF.

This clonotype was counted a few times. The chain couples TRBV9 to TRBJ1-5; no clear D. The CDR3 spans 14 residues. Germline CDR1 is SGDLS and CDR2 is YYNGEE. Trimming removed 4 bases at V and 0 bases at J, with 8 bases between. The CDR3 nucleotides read TGTGCCAGCAGCCCAGGAGATAGCAATCAGCCCCAGCATTTT. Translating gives CASSPGDSNQPQHF.

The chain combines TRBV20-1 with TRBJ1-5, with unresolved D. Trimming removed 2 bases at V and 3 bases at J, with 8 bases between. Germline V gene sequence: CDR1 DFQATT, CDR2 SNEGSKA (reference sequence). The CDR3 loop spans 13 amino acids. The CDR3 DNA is TGCAGTGCTAGAAGCCAGTTCAATCAGCCCCAGCATTTT. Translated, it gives CSARSQFNQPQHF.

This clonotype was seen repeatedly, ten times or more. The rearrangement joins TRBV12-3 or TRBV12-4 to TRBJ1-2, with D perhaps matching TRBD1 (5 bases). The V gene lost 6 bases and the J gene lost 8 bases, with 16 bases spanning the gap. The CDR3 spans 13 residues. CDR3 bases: TGTGCCAGCAGCCCCCTGCGGGCAGGGGGCTACACCTTC. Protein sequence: CASSPLRAGGYTF.

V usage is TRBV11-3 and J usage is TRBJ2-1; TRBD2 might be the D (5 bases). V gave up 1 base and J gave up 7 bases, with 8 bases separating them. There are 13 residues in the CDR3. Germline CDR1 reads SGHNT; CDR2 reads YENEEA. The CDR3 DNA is TGTGCCAGCAGCTTAGGGGAGATTAATGAGCAGTTCTTC. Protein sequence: CASSLGEINEQFF. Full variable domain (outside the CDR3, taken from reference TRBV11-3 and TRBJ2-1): EAGVVQSPRYKIIEKKQPVAFWCNPISGHNTLYWYLQNLGQGPELLIRYENEEAVDDSQLPKDRFSAERLKGVDSTLKIQPAELGDSAVYLCASSLGEINEQFFGPGTRLTVL.

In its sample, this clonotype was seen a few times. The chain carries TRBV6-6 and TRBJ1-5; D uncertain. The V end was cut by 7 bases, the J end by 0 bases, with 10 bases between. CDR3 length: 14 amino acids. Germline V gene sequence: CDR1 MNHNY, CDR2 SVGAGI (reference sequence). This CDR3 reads CASTPGYSNQPQHF. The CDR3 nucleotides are TGTGCCAGCACCCCGGGTTATAGCAATCAGCCCCAGCATTTT.

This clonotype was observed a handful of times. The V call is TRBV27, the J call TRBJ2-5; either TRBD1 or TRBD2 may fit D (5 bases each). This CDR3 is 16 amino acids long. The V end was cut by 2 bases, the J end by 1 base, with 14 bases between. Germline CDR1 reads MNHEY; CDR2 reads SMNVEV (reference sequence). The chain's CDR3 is CASSLLTGHLQETQYF. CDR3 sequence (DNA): TGTGCCAGCAGTTTACTAACGGGGCACCTCCAAGAGACCCAGTACTTC.

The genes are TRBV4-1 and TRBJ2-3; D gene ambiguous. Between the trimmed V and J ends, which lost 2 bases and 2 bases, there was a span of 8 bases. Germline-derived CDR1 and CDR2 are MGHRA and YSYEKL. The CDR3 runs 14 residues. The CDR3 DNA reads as TGCGCCAGCAGCCAATTTGGCAACACAGATACGCAGTATTTT. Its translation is CASSQFGNTDTQYF.

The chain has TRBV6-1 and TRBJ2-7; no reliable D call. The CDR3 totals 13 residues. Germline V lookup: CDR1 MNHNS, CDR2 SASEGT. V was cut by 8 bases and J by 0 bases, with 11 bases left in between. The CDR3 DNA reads TGTGCCAGCCAAGTCTATAGCTCCTACGAGCAGTACTTC. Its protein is CASQVYSSYEQYF.

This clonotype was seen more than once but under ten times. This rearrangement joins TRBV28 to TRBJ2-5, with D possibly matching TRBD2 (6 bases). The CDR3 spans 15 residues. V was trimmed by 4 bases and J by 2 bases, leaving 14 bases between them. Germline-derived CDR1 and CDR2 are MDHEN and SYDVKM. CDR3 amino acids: CASSSRGSGQETQYF. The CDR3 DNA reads TGTGCCAGCAGTTCCCGAGGGAGCGGGCAAGAGACCCAGTACTTC.

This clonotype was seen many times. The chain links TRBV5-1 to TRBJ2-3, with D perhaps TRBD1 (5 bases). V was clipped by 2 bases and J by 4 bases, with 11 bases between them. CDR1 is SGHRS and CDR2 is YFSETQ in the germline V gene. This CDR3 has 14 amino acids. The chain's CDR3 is CASSLSREADTQYF. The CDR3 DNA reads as TGCGCCAGCAGCTTATCCAGGGAAGCAGATACGCAGTATTTT.

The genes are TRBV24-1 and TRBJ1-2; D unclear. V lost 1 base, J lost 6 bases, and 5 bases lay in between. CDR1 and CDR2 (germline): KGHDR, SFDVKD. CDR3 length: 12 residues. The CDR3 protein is CATSDFADGYTF. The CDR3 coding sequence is TGTGCCACCAGTGATTTTGCGGATGGCTACACCTTC.

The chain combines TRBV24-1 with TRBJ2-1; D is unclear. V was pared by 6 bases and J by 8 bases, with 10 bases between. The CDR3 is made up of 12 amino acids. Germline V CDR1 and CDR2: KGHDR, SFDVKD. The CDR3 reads CATSRVDHEQFF. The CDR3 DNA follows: TGTGCCACCAGTAGAGTGGATCATGAGCAGTTCTTC.

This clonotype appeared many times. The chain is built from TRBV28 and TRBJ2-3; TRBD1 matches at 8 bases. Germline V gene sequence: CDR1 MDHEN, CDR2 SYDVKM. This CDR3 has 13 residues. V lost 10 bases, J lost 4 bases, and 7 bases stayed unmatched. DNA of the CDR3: TGTGCCACTAGCAAGGACAGGGCAGATACGCAGTATTTT. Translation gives CATSKDRADTQYF.

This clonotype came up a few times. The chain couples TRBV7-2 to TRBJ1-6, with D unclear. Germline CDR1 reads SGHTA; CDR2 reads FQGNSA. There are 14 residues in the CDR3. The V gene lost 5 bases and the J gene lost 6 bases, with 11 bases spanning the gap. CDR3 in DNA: TGTGCCAGCAGCCGGACTTTAATTAATTCACCCCTCCACTTT. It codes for CASSRTLINSPLHF.